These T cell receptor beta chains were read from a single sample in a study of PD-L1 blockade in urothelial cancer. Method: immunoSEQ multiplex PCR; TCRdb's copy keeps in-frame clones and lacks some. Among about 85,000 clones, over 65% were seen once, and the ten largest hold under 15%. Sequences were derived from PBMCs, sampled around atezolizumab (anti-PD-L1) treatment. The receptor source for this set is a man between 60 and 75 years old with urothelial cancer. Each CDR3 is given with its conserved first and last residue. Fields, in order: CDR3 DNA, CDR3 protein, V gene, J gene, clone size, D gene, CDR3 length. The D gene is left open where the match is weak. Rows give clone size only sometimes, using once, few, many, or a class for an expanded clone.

CDR3nt: TGTGCCAGCAGAAATCTAGGGGTATTGGGCACTGAAGCTTTCTTT
CDR3aa: CASRNLGVLGTEAFF
v_gene: TRBV6-5
j_gene: TRBJ1-1
abundance: .
d_gene: .
len: 15

CDR3nt: TGTGCCACCCGGACTAGCCCTAACACCGGGGAGCTGTTTTTT
CDR3aa: CATRTSPNTGELFF
v_gene: TRBV6-4
j_gene: TRBJ2-2
abundance: .
d_gene: TRBD2
len: 14

CDR3nt: TGTGCCAGCAGCGTAAGACAGGGAGCTGGAAACACCATATATTTT
CDR3aa: CASSVRQGAGNTIYF
v_gene: TRBV9
j_gene: TRBJ1-3
abundance: .
d_gene: TRBD1
len: 15

CDR3nt: TGCGCCAGCAGCCGTTGGACAGGGAACACTGAAGCTTTCTTT
CDR3aa: CASSRWTGNTEAFF
v_gene: TRBV5-1
j_gene: TRBJ1-1
abundance: .
d_gene: TRBD1
len: 14

CDR3nt: TGTGCCAGCAGAGAGACTAGCGGGGGGGCTTTGGAGCAGTTCTTC
CDR3aa: CASRETSGGALEQFF
v_gene: TRBV11-3
j_gene: TRBJ2-1
abundance: .
d_gene: TRBD2
len: 15

CDR3nt: TGTGCCAGTACAGAAGGTGGGAGTGACACCGGGGAGCTGTTTTTT
CDR3aa: CASTEGGSDTGELFF
v_gene: TRBV19
j_gene: TRBJ2-2
abundance: .
d_gene: .
len: 15

CDR3nt: TGTGCCAGCAGCTCCTCTGGCTTCGCTGAAGCTTTCTTT
CDR3aa: CASSSSGFAEAFF
v_gene: TRBV2
j_gene: TRBJ1-1
abundance: .
d_gene: .
len: 13

CDR3nt: TGTGCCAGCAGTTACTCCGGCGGAAATCAGCCCCAGCATTTT
CDR3aa: CASSYSGGNQPQHF
v_gene: TRBV6-5
j_gene: TRBJ1-5
abundance: .
d_gene: .
len: 14

CDR3nt: TGTGCCAGCAGTTCAGGGTCAACGGACAGGGCCTACGAGCAGTACTTC
CDR3aa: CASSSGSTDRAYEQYF
v_gene: TRBV28
j_gene: TRBJ2-7
abundance: .
d_gene: TRBD1
len: 16

CDR3nt: TGTGCCTGGAGTGCCGTCGCGGGACGACCACATCCCTACGAGCAGTACTTC
CDR3aa: CAWSAVAGRPHPYEQYF
v_gene: TRBV30
j_gene: TRBJ2-7
abundance: .
d_gene: .
len: 17

CDR3nt: TGTGCCAGCAGTTTTAACAGGAACACTGAAGCTTTCTTT
CDR3aa: CASSFNRNTEAFF
v_gene: TRBV28
j_gene: TRBJ1-1
abundance: .
d_gene: .
len: 13

CDR3nt: TGTGCTAGCAGCTTAGACGGGCAGGGTGCAGAGACCCAGTACTTC
CDR3aa: CASSLDGQGAETQYF
v_gene: TRBV7-7
j_gene: TRBJ2-5
abundance: once
d_gene: .
len: 15

CDR3nt: TGCGCCAGCAGCTTGGGTGACAGGGTAGCCAAAAACATTCAGTACTTC
CDR3aa: CASSLGDRVAKNIQYF
v_gene: TRBV5-1
j_gene: TRBJ2-4
abundance: few
d_gene: TRBD1
len: 16

CDR3nt: TGTGCCAGCAGCCTACAGGGACGGGGAGAAAAACTGTTTTTT
CDR3aa: CASSLQGRGEKLFF
v_gene: TRBV13
j_gene: TRBJ1-4
abundance: .
d_gene: .
len: 14

CDR3nt: TGTGCCAGCTTATCTACCGGGACAGGAGCCTTTGAGCTGTTTTTT
CDR3aa: CASLSTGTGAFELFF
v_gene: TRBV7-9
j_gene: TRBJ2-2
abundance: .
d_gene: TRBD1
len: 15

CDR3nt: TGCGCCAGCAGCCCGGGGAACACAGATACGCAGTATTTT
CDR3aa: CASSPGNTDTQYF
v_gene: TRBV5-1
j_gene: TRBJ2-3
abundance: once
d_gene: .
len: 13

CDR3nt: TGTGCCAGCAGCCCCCTGACAGGGGTGAACACTGAAGCTTTCTTT
CDR3aa: CASSPLTGVNTEAFF
v_gene: TRBV11-2
j_gene: TRBJ1-1
abundance: .
d_gene: TRBD1
len: 15